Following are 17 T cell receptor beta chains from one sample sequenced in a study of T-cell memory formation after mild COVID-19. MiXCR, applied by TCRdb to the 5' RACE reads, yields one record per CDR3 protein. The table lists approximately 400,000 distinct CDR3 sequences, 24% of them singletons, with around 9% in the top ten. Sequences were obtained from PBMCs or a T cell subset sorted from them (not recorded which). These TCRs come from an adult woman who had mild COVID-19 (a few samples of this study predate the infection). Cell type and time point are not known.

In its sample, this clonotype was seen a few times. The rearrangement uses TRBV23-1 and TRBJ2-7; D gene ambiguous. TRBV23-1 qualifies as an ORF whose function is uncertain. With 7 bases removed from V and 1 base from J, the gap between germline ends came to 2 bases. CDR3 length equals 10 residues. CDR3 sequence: CASISYEQYF. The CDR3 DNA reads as TGCGCCAGCATTTCCTACGAGCAGTACTTC.

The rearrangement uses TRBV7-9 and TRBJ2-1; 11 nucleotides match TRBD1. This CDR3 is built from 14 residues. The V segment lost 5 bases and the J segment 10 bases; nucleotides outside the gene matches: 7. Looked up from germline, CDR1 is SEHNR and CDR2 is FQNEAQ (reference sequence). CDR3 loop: CASSLGQGAREQFF. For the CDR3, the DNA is TGTGCCAGCAGCCTTGGACAGGGGGCTAGGGAGCAGTTCTTC.

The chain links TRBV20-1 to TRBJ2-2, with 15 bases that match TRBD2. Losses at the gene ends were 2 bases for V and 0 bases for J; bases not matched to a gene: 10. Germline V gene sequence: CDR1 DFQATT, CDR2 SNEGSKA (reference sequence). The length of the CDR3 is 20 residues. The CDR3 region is CSARPSGTSGRYSNTGELFF. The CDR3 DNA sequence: TGCAGTGCTAGACCGTCCGGGACTAGCGGGAGGTACTCGAACACCGGGGAGCTGTTTTTT.

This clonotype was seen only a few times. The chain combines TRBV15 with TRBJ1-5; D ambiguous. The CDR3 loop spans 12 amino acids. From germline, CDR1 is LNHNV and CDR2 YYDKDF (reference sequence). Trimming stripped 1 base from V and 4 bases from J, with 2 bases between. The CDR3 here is CATSRANQPQHF. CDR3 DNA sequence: TGTGCCACCAGCAGAGCTAATCAGCCCCAGCATTTT.

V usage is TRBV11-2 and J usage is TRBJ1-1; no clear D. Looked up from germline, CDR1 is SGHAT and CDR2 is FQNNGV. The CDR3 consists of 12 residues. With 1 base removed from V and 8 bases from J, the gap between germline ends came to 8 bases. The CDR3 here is CASSLGRFEAFF. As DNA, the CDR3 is TGTGCCAGCAGCTTAGGCAGGTTCGAAGCTTTCTTT. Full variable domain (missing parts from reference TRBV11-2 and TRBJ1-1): EAGVAQSPRYKIIEKRQSVAFWCNPISGHATLYWYQQILGQGPKLLIQFQNNGVVDDSQLPKDRFSAERLKGVDSTLKIQPAKLEDSAVYLCASSLGRFEAFFGQGTRLTVV.

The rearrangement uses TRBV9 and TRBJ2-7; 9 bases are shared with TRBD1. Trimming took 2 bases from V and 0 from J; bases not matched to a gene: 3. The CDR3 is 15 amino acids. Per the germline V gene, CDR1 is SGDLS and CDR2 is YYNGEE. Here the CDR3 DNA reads TGTGCCAGCAGCGTCGGGACAGGGCCCTCCTACGAGCAGTACTTC. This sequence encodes CASSVGTGPSYEQYF. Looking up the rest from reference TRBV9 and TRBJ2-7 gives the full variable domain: DSGVTQTPKHLITATGQRVTLRCSPRSGDLSVYWYQQSLDQGLQFLIQYYNGEERAKGNILERFSAQQFPDLHSELNLSSLELGDSALYFCASSVGTGPSYEQYFGPGTRLTVT.

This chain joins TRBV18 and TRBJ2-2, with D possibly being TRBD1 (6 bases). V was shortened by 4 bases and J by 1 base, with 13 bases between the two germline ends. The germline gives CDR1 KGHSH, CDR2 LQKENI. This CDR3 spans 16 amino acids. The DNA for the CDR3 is TGTGCCAGCTCACGTACCGGGACACAGAACACCGGGGAGCTGTTTTTT. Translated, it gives CASSRTGTQNTGELFF.

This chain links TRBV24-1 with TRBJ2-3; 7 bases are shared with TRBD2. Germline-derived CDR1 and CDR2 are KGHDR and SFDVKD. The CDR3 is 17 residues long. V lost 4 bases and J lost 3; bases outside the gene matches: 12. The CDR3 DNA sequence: TGTGCCACCAGTGACATCGACGTGAGTAGCGGGACAGATACGCAGTATTTT. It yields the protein CATSDIDVSSGTDTQYF.

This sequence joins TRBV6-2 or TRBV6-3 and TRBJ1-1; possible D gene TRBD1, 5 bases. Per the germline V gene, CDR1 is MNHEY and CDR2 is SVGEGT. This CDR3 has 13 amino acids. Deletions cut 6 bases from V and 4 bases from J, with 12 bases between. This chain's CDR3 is CASRGRTLTEAFF. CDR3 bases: TGTGCCAGCAGGGGAAGGACACTCACTGAAGCTTTCTTT.

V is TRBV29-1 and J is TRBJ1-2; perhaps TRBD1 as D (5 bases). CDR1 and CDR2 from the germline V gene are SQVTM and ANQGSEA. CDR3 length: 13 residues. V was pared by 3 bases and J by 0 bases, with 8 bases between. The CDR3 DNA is TGCAGCGTTGAGGGGGTTACTAACTATGGCTACACCTTC. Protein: CSVEGVTNYGYTF.

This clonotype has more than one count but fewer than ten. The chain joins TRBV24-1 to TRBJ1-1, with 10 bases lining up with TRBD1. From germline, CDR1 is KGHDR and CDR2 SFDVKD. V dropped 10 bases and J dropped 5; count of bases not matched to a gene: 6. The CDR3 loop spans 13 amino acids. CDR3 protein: CATSTGGSTEAFF. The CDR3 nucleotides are TGTGCCACTTCGACAGGGGGCTCAACTGAAGCTTTCTTT.

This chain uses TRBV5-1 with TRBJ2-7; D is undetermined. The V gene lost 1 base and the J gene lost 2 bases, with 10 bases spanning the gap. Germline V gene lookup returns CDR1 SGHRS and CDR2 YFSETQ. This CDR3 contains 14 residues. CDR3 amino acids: CASSLKVSPYEQYF. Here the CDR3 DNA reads TGCGCCAGCAGCTTGAAAGTCAGCCCCTACGAGCAGTACTTC.

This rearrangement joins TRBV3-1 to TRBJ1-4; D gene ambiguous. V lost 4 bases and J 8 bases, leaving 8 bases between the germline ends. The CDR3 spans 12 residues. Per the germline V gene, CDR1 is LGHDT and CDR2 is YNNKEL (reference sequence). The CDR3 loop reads CASSPDGEKLFF. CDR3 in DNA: TGTGCCAGCAGCCCGGATGGGGAAAAACTGTTTTTT. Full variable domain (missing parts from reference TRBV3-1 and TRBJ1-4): DTAVSQTPKYLVTQMGNDKSIKCEQNLGHDTMYWYKQDSKKFLKIMFSYNNKELIINETVPNRFSPKSPDKAHLNLHINSLELGDSAVYFCASSPDGEKLFFGSGTQLSVL.

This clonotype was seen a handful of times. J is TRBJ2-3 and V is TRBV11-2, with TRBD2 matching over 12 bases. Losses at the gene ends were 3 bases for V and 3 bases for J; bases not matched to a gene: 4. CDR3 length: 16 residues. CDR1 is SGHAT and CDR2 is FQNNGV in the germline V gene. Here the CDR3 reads CASSFRTSGGTDTQYF. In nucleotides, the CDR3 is TGTGCCAGCAGCTTCCGTACTAGCGGGGGGACAGATACGCAGTATTTT.

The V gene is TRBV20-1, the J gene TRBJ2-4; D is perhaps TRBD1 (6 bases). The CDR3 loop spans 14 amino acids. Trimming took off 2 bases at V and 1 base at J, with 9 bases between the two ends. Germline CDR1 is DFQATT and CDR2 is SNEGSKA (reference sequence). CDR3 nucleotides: TGCAGTGCTAGAATCACAGGGGCCAAAAACATTCAGTACTTC. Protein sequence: CSARITGAKNIQYF.

CDR3 in amino acids: CASKSGLAGGLNEQFF. CDR3 DNA: TGTGCCAGCAAATCGGGACTAGCGGGAGGATTGAATGAGCAGTTCTTC. The chain couples TRBV7-6 to TRBJ2-1; 15 bases match TRBD2. The CDR3 contains 16 residues. V lost 7 bases, J lost 7 bases, and 8 bases stayed unmatched. The V gene's germline CDR1 is SGHVS and CDR2 FNYEAQ. The full variable domain, rest sourced from reference TRBV7-6 and TRBJ2-1, is GAGVSQSPRYKVTKRGQDVALRCDPISGHVSLYWYRQALGQGPEFLTYFNYEAQQDKSGLPNDRFSAERPEGSISTLTIQRTEQRDSAMYRCASKSGLAGGLNEQFFGPGTRLTVL.

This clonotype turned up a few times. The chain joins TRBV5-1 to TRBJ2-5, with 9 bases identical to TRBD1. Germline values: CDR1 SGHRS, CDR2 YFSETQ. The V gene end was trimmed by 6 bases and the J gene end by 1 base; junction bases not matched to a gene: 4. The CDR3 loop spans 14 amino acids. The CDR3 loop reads CASKRDRVQETQYF. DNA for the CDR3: TGCGCCAGCAAGAGGGACAGGGTCCAAGAGACCCAGTACTTC.